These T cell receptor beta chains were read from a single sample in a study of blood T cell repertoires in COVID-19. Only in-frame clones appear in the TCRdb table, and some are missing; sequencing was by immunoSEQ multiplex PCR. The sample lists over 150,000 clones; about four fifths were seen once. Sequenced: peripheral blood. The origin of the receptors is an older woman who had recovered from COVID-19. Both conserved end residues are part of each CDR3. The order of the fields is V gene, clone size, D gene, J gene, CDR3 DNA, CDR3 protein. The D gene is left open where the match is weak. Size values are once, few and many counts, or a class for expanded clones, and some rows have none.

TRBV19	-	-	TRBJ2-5	TGTGCCAGTAGTATCACTGTCCAAGAGACCCAGTACTTC	CASSITVQETQYF
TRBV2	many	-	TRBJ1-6	TGTGCCAGCATCCACAGGGCGAATTCACCCCTCCACTTT	CASIHRANSPLHF
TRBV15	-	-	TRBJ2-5	TGTGCCACCAGCAGAGGCACTCAAGAGACCCAGTACTTC	CATSRGTQETQYF
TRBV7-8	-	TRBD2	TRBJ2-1	TGTGCCAGCAGCGCCCGCCGGGGGGGCGCCTACAATGAGCAGTTCTTC	CASSARRGGAYNEQFF
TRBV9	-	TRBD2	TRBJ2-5	TGTGCCAGCAGCGTAGGTGGGACTAGGGGGGAGACCCAGTACTTC	CASSVGGTRGETQYF
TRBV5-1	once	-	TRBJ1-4	TGCGCCAGCAGCCCGACGGCGTACAGCAGTAATGAAAAACTGTTTTTT	CASSPTAYSSNEKLFF
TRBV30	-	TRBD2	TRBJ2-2	TGTGCCTGGAGTGTACATCTCATAGCGGGCCCGAACACCGGGGAGCTGTTTTTT	CAWSVHLIAGPNTGELFF
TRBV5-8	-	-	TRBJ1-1	TGTGCCAGCAACCGCGGGAGACGGGGCACTGAAGCTTTCTTT	CASNRGRRGTEAFF
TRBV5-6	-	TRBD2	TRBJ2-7	TGTGCCAGCAGCGGGAGGGTAGCGGGGGCCTACGAGCAGTACTTC	CASSGRVAGAYEQYF
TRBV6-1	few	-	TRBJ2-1	TGTGCCAGCAGTGAATTGGGAGCGGGCCTTAACAATGAGCAGTTCTTC	CASSELGAGLNNEQFF
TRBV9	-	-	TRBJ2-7	TGTGCCAGCAGCGTAGGGCAATCCTACGAGCAGTACTTC	CASSVGQSYEQYF
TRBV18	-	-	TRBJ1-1	TGTGCCAGCTCACTCTACCTAGGGGGACGGAACACTGAAGCTTTCTTT	CASSLYLGGRNTEAFF
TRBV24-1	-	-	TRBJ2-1	TGTGCCACCAGTGGTGCCGCGGGCCGCTCCTACAATGAGCAGTTCTTC	CATSGAAGRSYNEQFF
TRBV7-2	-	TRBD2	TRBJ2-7	TGTGCCAGCAGCGTAGCGGGAGGGAGGTCCTACGAGCAGTACTTC	CASSVAGGRSYEQYF
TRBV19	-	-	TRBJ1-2	TGTGCCAGCCAGGAGGCTTGGGGGGATGGCTACACCTTC	CASQEAWGDGYTF
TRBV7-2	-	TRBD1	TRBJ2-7	TGTGCCAGCAGCCCTGTCCCAGGGGGCGAGCAGTACTTC	CASSPVPGGEQYF
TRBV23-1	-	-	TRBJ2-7	TGCGCCAGCAGTCAATCGGGGGGGCCGGGCTACGAGCAGTACTTC	CASSQSGGPGYEQYF
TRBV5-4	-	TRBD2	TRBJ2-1	TGTGCCAGCAGCTCCGACTGGGGGGGGGAGCAGTTCTTC	CASSSDWGGEQFF
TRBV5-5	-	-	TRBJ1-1	TGTGCCAGCAGCCCCTGGGGGGGCTTCACTGAAGCTTTCTTT	CASSPWGGFTEAFF
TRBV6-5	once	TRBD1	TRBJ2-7	TGTGCCAGCGCCCACGGACAGGGGACCAACGAGCAGTACTTC	CASAHGQGTNEQYF
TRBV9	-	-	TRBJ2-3	TGTGCCAGCAGCGTAGGGCTAGCGACGACAGATACGCAGTATTTT	CASSVGLATTDTQYF
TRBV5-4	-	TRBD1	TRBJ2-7	TGTGCCAGCAGCACAACCGGGACAGGGTACTACGAGCAGTACTTC	CASSTTGTGYYEQYF
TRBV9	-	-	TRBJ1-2	TGTGCCAGCAGCGAGGGGGGGCAGCCGTACACTAACTATGGCTACACCTTC	CASSEGGQPYTNYGYTF
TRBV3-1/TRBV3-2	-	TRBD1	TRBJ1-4	TGTGCCAGCAGCCAAGTTTCGGGACAGGGACGGGAAAAACTGTTTTTT	CASSQVSGQGREKLFF
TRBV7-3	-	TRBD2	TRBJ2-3	TGTGCCAGCAGCCCACTAGCGGGGGGCCCTAGCACAGATACGCAGTATTTT	CASSPLAGGPSTDTQYF
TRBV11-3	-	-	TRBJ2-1	TGTGCCAGCAGCTTAGAACAGGGCTACAATGAGCAGTTCTTC	CASSLEQGYNEQFF
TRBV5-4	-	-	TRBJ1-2	TGTGCCAGCAGCCAGCAGGGGAACTATGGCTACACCTTC	CASSQQGNYGYTF
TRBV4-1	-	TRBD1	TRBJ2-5	TGCGCCAGCAGCCACTCGCCCCAGTCCAGGGGGCGGGAGACCCAGTACTTC	CASSHSPQSRGRETQYF
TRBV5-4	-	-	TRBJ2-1	TGTGCCAGCAGCGTTAGAAGGGCGGGGCCATACAATGAGCAGTTCTTC	CASSVRRAGPYNEQFF
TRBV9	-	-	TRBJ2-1	TGTGCCAGCAGCGTAGGCGCGGGACGCCACAATGAGCAGTTCTTC	CASSVGAGRHNEQFF
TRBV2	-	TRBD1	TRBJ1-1	TGTGCCAGCAGTGGCCGACAGGGGGCAAACACTGAAGCTTTCTTT	CASSGRQGANTEAFF
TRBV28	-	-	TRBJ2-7	TGTGCCAGCAGTTTGCCTCCCCGTAGGGGTCCGCTCTACGAGCAGTACTTC	CASSLPPRRGPLYEQYF
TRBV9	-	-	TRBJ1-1	TGTGCCAGCAGCCCCACAGGTGGGAACACTGAAGCTTTCTTT	CASSPTGGNTEAFF